The clone carrying this TCR beta chain was counted ten times or more. The V end lost 6 bases, the J end lost 2 bases, and 11 bases lay between the germline ends. CDR3 length equals 12 residues. Germline V gene lookup returns CDR1 DFQATT and CDR2 SNEGSKA (reference sequence). Breast cancer patients provided tissue from their axillary draining lymph nodes. TCRdb redid the calling of the multiplex PCR reads with MiXCR, one entry per CDR3 protein. The repertoire holds approximately 130,000 distinct CDR3 sequences, with approximately 22% as singletons. The sample belongs to a study of breast tumors, draining lymph nodes, adjacent tissues.

Sequencing was performed on axillary lymph node tissue. The chain links TRBV20-1 to TRBJ2-7; tentatively, D is TRBD2 (6 bases). The TCR sequence derives from a female donor with breast cancer. Some clones in this sample may be carry-over from other donors' samples. DNA of the CDR3: TGCAGTGCCGCGGGACCCCCCTACGAGCAGTACTTC. Translation: CSAAGPPYEQYF.